This T cell receptor beta chain was identified during a study of blood T cell repertoires in COVID-19. Study in general: Spain, Italy and the United States supplied samples that represented acute and convalescent COVID-19. Sources were T cells, B-cell-depleted T cells, or PBMCs; the material itself was cDNA or gDNA.

The CDR3 consists of 15 residues. V shed 5 bases, J shed 3 bases, and the junction held 7 bases outside the gene matches. The germline gives CDR1 MNHEY, CDR2 SVGAGI. Enrollment of patients from Seattle took place during active infection, with longitudinal follow-up. Original handling: The assay estimated nucleated cells by amplifying reference gene primers. Only in-frame clones appear in the TCRdb table, and some are missing; sequencing was by immunoSEQ multiplex PCR. That table gives V, J and clone size, and the DNA gave D and trimming. The sample contains nearly 110,000 clones, around 78% of which appear only once.

V usage is TRBV6-5 and J usage is TRBJ1-3; 7 bases map to TRBD1. This sequence was found in an older man with COVID-19, enrolled during active disease. Sample: peripheral blood. The CDR3 nucleotides are TGTGCCAGCAGTACCGACAGGGCCGATGGAAACACCATATATTTT. Encoded protein: CASSTDRADGNTIYF.